The T cell receptor (beta chain) described here comes from a study of identical twins (dated by TCRdb to 2016 to 2018). About the study as a whole: TCR alpha and beta repertoires from monozygotic twins, unrelated adults of various ages and cord blood were deep-sequenced to test whether fetal clonotypes persist. To rule out contamination, replicate twin experiments were performed at different times with different library preparation protocols. Here is what the overall study found, with its caveats: Excess twin sharing in beta out-of-frame sequences was weaker because fewer shared sequences lowered the signal-to-noise ratio. Fewer insertions were carried by abundant cord blood beta clonotypes, a similar but weaker trend appeared in young adult naive repertoires, and no such trend appeared in memory repertoires. In monozygotic twins, out-of-frame TCR alpha sharing was systematically underestimated by recombination models, although the models agreed with sharing between unrelated individuals. Out-of-frame TCR alpha sequences shared between twins showed an excess of low generation-probability sequences compared with coincidental sharing between unrelated individuals. Zero-insertion analyses could be partly confounded by invariant T cells such as MAIT and iNKT, although diverse VJ usage argued against such confounding for most clonotypes. Because the same donors could not be followed over many years, conclusions were based on cross-sectional statistical analysis.

All donors were healthy Caucasians. The twin cohort comprised three pairs of female monozygotic twins, all aged roughly 18 to 30 years. CD4+ and CD8+ T cell populations were isolated with positive isolation kits from Invitrogen. Receptors were amplified or captured by 5' RACE. The sample was run on an Illumina HiSeq 2000. A universal primer binding site was introduced by template switching, and a unique molecular identifier was present in the final cDNA, enabling accurate counting of TCR cDNA molecules. Specific primers in the conserved constant-segment region were used to synthesize first-strand cDNA for the TCR alpha and beta chains. Each cDNA library was double barcoded, with a SMART-Mk sample barcode plus Illumina barcodes, to control for contamination. Two successive PCR steps introduced TruSeq adapter sequences along with Illumina sample barcodes. The Illumina HiSeq platform was used with custom primers to sequence TCR alpha and beta cDNA libraries. The original methods were these. Unique molecular identifiers were extracted from raw reads with MiGEC, and CDR3 positions were determined with MiXCR. For each individual, recombination models were inferred using an EM algorithm with the repgenHMM and IGoR tools. The tcR package in R was used for shared clonotype analysis, with sharing normalized by the product of cloneset sizes. To study raw recombination without the effects of thymic and clonal selection, out-of-frame nonproductive sequences were analyzed. TCRdb redid the processing of the public reads, applying fastp at Q25 and MiXCR, and retained in-frame beta chains. Each CDR3 protein gets just one entry, which takes the most common genes and DNA from the rows behind it. These V and J calls derive from TCRdb rather than the authors' analysis. For this sample there are around 250,000 distinct CDR3 sequences; roughly 8% appear just once. Jointly, the top ten make up roughly 3.1% of the sample.

In the case of this clonotype: What antigen it recognizes has not been identified. No per-base quality is available; no much larger clone lies one base away.

CDR1 and CDR2 are drawn from the germline V gene: MNHEY, SVGEGT. Including the terminal cysteine and phenylalanine, the CDR3 comprises 15 residues. Only the CDR3 portion is preserved as DNA: 45 bases, with reading frame beginning at the first base. V is cut by 8 bases and J by 5 bases, and the space between the germline ends is 22 bases. This same sample was also part of a study on yellow fever vaccine responses in identical twins. The second source states: The T cell response to vaccination in identical twins was reported by the authors to appear partly convergent and partly personalized. In the study, vaccine-responding T cell clones were precisely tracked in identical twins.

The material sequenced was CD8+ T cells sorted from blood. The chain is made from TRBV6-2 or TRBV6-3 and TRBJ2-7; a tentative D call is TRBD2 (6 bases match). The TCR comes from a woman aged 18-30 years in good health. The CDR3 corresponds to CASLRSTEGGHEQYF. The DNA sequence reads TGTGCCAGCCTCAGATCGACGGAGGGCGGCCACGAGCAGTACTTC.